This TCR beta chain emerged from a study of blood T cell repertoires in COVID-19. Overall study context: Nucleic acid was either cDNA or gDNA, and it came from T cells, B-cell-depleted T cells, or PBMCs.

Germline V gene data show CDR1 as MNHEY and CDR2 as SVGAGI. The CDR3 contains 13 residues. The ends were cut back, 7 bases at V and 6 bases at J, with 15 bases in the middle. Original handling: The assay estimated nucleated cells by amplifying reference gene primers. Sequencing used immunoSEQ multiplex PCR; TCRdb keeps in-frame clones, though not all of them. The DNA gave D and trimming, while V, J and clone size come from that table. The sample contains roughly 280,000 clones, about nine tenths of which appear only once. The chain carries TRBV6-5 and TRBJ1-1; D remains ambiguous. The sequence came from a woman aged 50 to 65 who had recovered from COVID-19. The material sequenced was peripheral blood. The CDR3 DNA reads as TGTGCCAGCACCGAGACCGGCCGGGCTGAAGCTTTCTTT. Translation gives CASTETGRAEAFF.